This record concerns one TCR beta chain sequence. Its specificity is not known. The record originates from a study of identical twins. The V and J ends lost 2 bases and 3 bases respectively, with 3 bases between them. This CDR3 region has 12 residues. The germline V gene encodes CDR1 SEHNR and CDR2 FQNEAQ (reference sequence). Overall study findings and caveats: Cross-sectional statistical analysis, not tracking of the same donors, underpinned the conclusions. It was out-of-frame TCR alpha sharing in monozygotic twins that models underestimated.

In TCRdb, the 5' RACE reads were re-called with MiXCR into one record per CDR3 protein. The table has about 490,000 distinct CDR3 sequences, roughly 15% seen once. The sample was also reused in another study, on yellow fever vaccine responses in identical twins.

This TCR came from a woman younger than 30 in good health. The specimen sequenced was CD4+ T cells sorted from blood. The chain recombines TRBV7-9 with TRBJ2-3, with D unresolved. CDR3 sequence: CASSLKTDTQYF. The CDR3 nucleotides are TGTGCCAGCAGCTTAAAAACAGATACGCAGTATTTT.